A selection of T cell receptor beta chains follows, all from one sample in a study of shared T cell receptors in the human thymus. The method was immunoSEQ multiplex PCR; TCRdb's version includes in-frame clones alone and lacks a portion of them. The sample contains more than 550,000 clones, 70% to 90% of which appear only once. These same data were also listed under a study on human thymus T cells.

The specimen was thymocytes. The receptors here all came from a boy younger than two with a congenital heart defect. The CDR3 runs from the conserved cysteine through the conserved F or W. D genes are given only for firm matches. Expanded clones get a size class; other rows say once, few or many, or leave the size out.

13	TRBV14	TRBJ1-1	NA	NA	CASSPTPNTEAFF	TGTGCCAGCAGCCCAACACCTAACACTGAAGCTTTCTTT
18	TRBV9	TRBJ2-1	TRBD1	NA	CASSVGWWGTGDYNEQFF	TGTGCCAGCAGCGTAGGGTGGTGGGGGACAGGGGACTACAATGAGCAGTTCTTC
12	TRBV7-8	TRBJ2-3	NA	NA	CASSVATDTQYF	TGTGCCAGCAGCGTGGCCACAGATACGCAGTATTTT
16	TRBV28	TRBJ2-1	NA	NA	CASSLYIGGVYNEQFF	TGTGCCAGCAGTTTATATATCGGCGGGGTCTACAATGAGCAGTTCTTC
16	TRBV2	TRBJ2-1	TRBD2	NA	CASRVPTSGRGNEQFF	TGTGCCAGCAGGGTCCCGACTAGCGGGAGGGGTAATGAGCAGTTCTTC
16	TRBV7-2	TRBJ1-1	NA	NA	CASSLATASGNTEAFF	TGTGCCAGCAGCTTAGCCACAGCATCCGGCAACACTGAAGCTTTCTTT
18	TRBV10-3	TRBJ1-3	TRBD1	NA	CAISESWPGGENGNTIYF	TGTGCCATCAGTGAGTCTTGGCCAGGGGGCGAAAATGGAAACACCATATATTTT
14	TRBV7-9	TRBJ1-5	NA	NA	CASSFPGKDQPQHF	TGTGCCAGCAGCTTCCCCGGGAAGGATCAGCCCCAGCATTTT
16	TRBV9	TRBJ2-1	TRBD2	NA	CASGLAGLSSYNEQFF	TGTGCCAGCGGTCTAGCGGGGTTAAGCTCCTACAATGAGCAGTTCTTC
16	TRBV28	TRBJ2-1	NA	NA	CASSSTTVAAENEQFF	TGTGCCAGCAGTTCAACGACGGTTGCTGCGGAGAATGAGCAGTTCTTC
19	TRBV11-3	TRBJ1-5	TRBD1	NA	CASSLETTGTGLSNQPQHF	TGTGCCAGCAGCTTAGAAACTACCGGGACAGGGTTGAGCAATCAGCCCCAGCATTTT
14	TRBV11-2	TRBJ2-7	TRBD1	once	CASSYQQGHYEQYF	TGTGCCAGCAGCTATCAACAGGGGCACTACGAGCAGTACTTC
12	TRBV28	TRBJ1-5	NA	NA	CASRHFTEPQHF	TGTGCCAGCAGACACTTCACAGAGCCCCAGCATTTT
16	TRBV5-5	TRBJ2-5	TRBD1	NA	CASSLPGTGPQETQYF	TGTGCCAGCAGCTTGCCGGGGACAGGGCCACAAGAGACCCAGTACTTC
12	TRBV6-4	TRBJ1-2	TRBD1	NA	CASRQGVGGYTF	TGTGCCAGCAGACAGGGGGTTGGCGGCTACACCTTC
13	TRBV4-3	TRBJ2-7	NA	few	CASSQVNGYEQYF	TGCGCCAGCAGCCAAGTGAACGGTTACGAGCAGTACTTC
15	TRBV25-1	TRBJ1-6	NA	NA	CASSDKNSPSSPLHF	TGTGCCAGCAGTGACAAGAACTCCCCCTCTTCACCCCTCCACTTT
13	TRBV9	TRBJ2-1	NA	NA	CASSQGEDDEQFF	TGTGCCAGCAGCCAGGGTGAGGACGATGAGCAGTTCTTC
17	TRBV18	TRBJ2-1	TRBD1	few	CASSPPAGTASYNEQFF	TGTGCCAGCTCACCCCCTGCCGGGACAGCTTCCTACAATGAGCAGTTCTTC
16	TRBV7-9	TRBJ2-7	TRBD2	NA	CASSFGEAGVSYEQYF	TGTGCCAGCAGCTTTGGAGAGGCGGGAGTATCCTACGAGCAGTACTTC
21	TRBV15	TRBJ2-1	TRBD2	NA	CATSRDSWGLAGGMTYNEQFF	TGTGCCACCAGCAGAGACAGCTGGGGACTAGCGGGGGGGATGACCTACAATGAGCAGTTCTTC
13	TRBV6-5	TRBJ2-3	NA	NA	CASSYSSQGTSYF	TGTGCCAGCAGTTACTCGAGCCAGGGAACTTCCTATTTT
13	TRBV5-1	TRBJ2-7	NA	NA	CASSLTRDYEQYF	TGCGCCAGCAGCTTGACTAGAGACTACGAGCAGTACTTC
16	TRBV13	TRBJ2-7	TRBD1	NA	CASSLAPDRAEDEQYF	TGTGCCAGCAGCTTAGCCCCGGACAGGGCGGAGGACGAGCAGTACTTC
16	TRBV7-8	TRBJ2-5	TRBD1	NA	CASSAGSGTGGETQYF	TGTGCCAGCAGCGCAGGCTCTGGGACAGGGGGAGAGACCCAGTACTTC
15	TRBV6-5	TRBJ1-2	NA	NA	CASSYYGDSEDGYTF	TGTGCCAGCAGTTACTACGGGGATTCGGAGGATGGCTACACCTTC
17	TRBV5-4	TRBJ2-1	TRBD2	NA	CASSLTTSGSSYNEQFF	TGTGCCAGCAGCTTGACGACTAGCGGAAGCTCCTACAATGAGCAGTTCTTC
13	TRBV6-5	TRBJ1-1	TRBD1	once	CASSHDRGTEAFF	TGTGCCAGCAGTCACGACAGGGGTACTGAAGCTTTCTTT
12	TRBV4-3	TRBJ2-1	NA	NA	CASSQGGGEQFF	TGCGCCAGCAGCCAAGGCGGGGGCGAGCAGTTCTTC
13	TRBV27	TRBJ1-2	TRBD1	NA	CASSSGQGLKSTF	TGTGCCAGCAGTTCGGGACAGGGCCTCAAGTCAACCTTC
13	TRBV7-4	TRBJ2-5	TRBD2	NA	CASSGTTQETQYF	TGTGCCAGCAGCGGGACTACCCAAGAGACCCAGTACTTC
15	TRBV2	TRBJ2-7	NA	NA	CASSLWQGSHYEQYF	TGTGCCAGCAGCCTCTGGCAGGGATCGCACTACGAGCAGTACTTC
17	TRBV7-4	TRBJ1-1	NA	NA	CASSLYTRTTMNTEAFF	TGTGCCAGCAGCTTATACACCCGAACAACCATGAACACTGAAGCTTTCTTT
15	TRBV28	TRBJ2-1	TRBD2	NA	CASSKRTSGSDEQFF	TGTGCCAGCAGTAAAAGGACTAGCGGGAGCGATGAGCAGTTCTTC
17	TRBV7-2	TRBJ2-3	NA	NA	CASSFAGLSTSTDTQYF	TGTGCCAGCAGCTTTGCGGGACTTTCCACTAGCACAGATACGCAGTATTTT
14	TRBV6-5	TRBJ2-3	TRBD2	NA	CASRLAGGTHTQYF	TGTGCCAGCAGGCTCGCGGGGGGGACTCATACGCAGTATTTT